The rows below give T cell receptor beta chains drawn from one sample of a study of control samples from healthy donors and cancer patients. The method was immunoSEQ multiplex PCR; TCRdb's version includes in-frame clones alone and lacks a portion of them. The table has 150,000 to 200,000 clones, 88% seen once. Material: blood. The source of these receptors is a man aged 18 to 30 in good health. Both conserved end residues are part of each CDR3. Each record gives: D gene, V gene, CDR3 length, CDR3 protein. D genes are given only for firm matches.

d_gene: TRBD2; v_gene: TRBV10-2; len: 16; CDR3aa: CASTPGLAGGPDTQYF
d_gene: NA; v_gene: TRBV7-9; len: 19; CDR3aa: CASSSNIGQRRDSGNTIYF
d_gene: TRBD1; v_gene: TRBV28; len: 17; CDR3aa: CASSERRGQGANTEAFF
d_gene: TRBD1; v_gene: TRBV7-8; len: 17; CDR3aa: CASSYSKDRWSKNIQYF
d_gene: NA; v_gene: TRBV15; len: 15; CDR3aa: CATSEGGQGPEKLFF
d_gene: NA; v_gene: TRBV9; len: 16; CDR3aa: CASSVGLGTQDSPLHF
d_gene: TRBD1; v_gene: TRBV11-3; len: 15; CDR3aa: CASSSGQGTYNEQFF
d_gene: TRBD1; v_gene: TRBV7-9; len: 16; CDR3aa: CASSRWTGSNTGELFF
d_gene: TRBD1; v_gene: TRBV5-4; len: 15; CDR3aa: CASSSIPGQGEKLFF
d_gene: TRBD2; v_gene: TRBV3-1/TRBV3-2; len: 15; CDR3aa: CASRQIAGGPGELFF
d_gene: NA; v_gene: TRBV11-2; len: 16; CDR3aa: CASSYKPPEHRGELFF
d_gene: TRBD1; v_gene: TRBV5-5; len: 15; CDR3aa: CASSLDGQGYNEQFF
d_gene: TRBD1; v_gene: TRBV28; len: 11; CDR3aa: CASGGNYGYTF
d_gene: TRBD1; v_gene: TRBV27; len: 15; CDR3aa: CASSRGQGAFYEQYF
d_gene: NA; v_gene: TRBV5-5; len: 15; CDR3aa: CASSPQGWNTGELFF
d_gene: NA; v_gene: TRBV28; len: 17; CDR3aa: CASSLHPRSVSKNIQYF
d_gene: NA; v_gene: TRBV11-2; len: 15; CDR3aa: CASSLGGEYNSPLHF
d_gene: NA; v_gene: TRBV19; len: 13; CDR3aa: CASSHRLNQPQHF
d_gene: NA; v_gene: TRBV6-2/TRBV6-3; len: 14; CDR3aa: CASSYSPEQETQYF
d_gene: TRBD1; v_gene: TRBV12-3/TRBV12-4; len: 13; CDR3aa: CASSSGTGVEAFF
d_gene: NA; v_gene: TRBV27; len: 17; CDR3aa: CASSFLGVPGNRETQYF
d_gene: TRBD1; v_gene: TRBV7-3; len: 15; CDR3aa: CASSLSGTASYEQYF
d_gene: NA; v_gene: TRBV9; len: 11; CDR3aa: CASRRGDTQYF
d_gene: TRBD1; v_gene: TRBV6-2/TRBV6-3; len: 14; CDR3aa: CASSRRDRGSEQYF
d_gene: NA; v_gene: TRBV21-1; len: 16; CDR3aa: CASSKGAGTAYNEQFF
d_gene: NA; v_gene: TRBV19; len: 16; CDR3aa: CASSTTGNVKNTEAFF
d_gene: TRBD2; v_gene: TRBV2; len: 15; CDR3aa: CASSYLAGHYNEQFF
d_gene: NA; v_gene: TRBV5-1; len: 20; CDR3aa: CASSGSASATGFSQNSPLHF
d_gene: TRBD2; v_gene: TRBV4-2; len: 16; CDR3aa: CASSQPPGSGDDEQFF
d_gene: NA; v_gene: TRBV7-2; len: 12; CDR3aa: CASSLDRTRGFF
d_gene: NA; v_gene: TRBV7-2; len: 12; CDR3aa: CASRHSSYEQYF
d_gene: TRBD1; v_gene: TRBV30; len: 15; CDR3aa: CAWLDRGRQTGELFF
d_gene: TRBD2; v_gene: TRBV5-6; len: 14; CDR3aa: CASSLGLALYEQYF
d_gene: NA; v_gene: TRBV15; len: 14; CDR3aa: CATSRGEGNQPQHF
d_gene: NA; v_gene: TRBV7-9; len: 15; CDR3aa: CASSFTVGADNEQFF
d_gene: TRBD1; v_gene: TRBV19; len: 13; CDR3aa: CASRDRVNQPQHF
d_gene: NA; v_gene: TRBV29-1; len: 14; CDR3aa: CSQTPTGNTGELFF
d_gene: NA; v_gene: TRBV11-1; len: 14; CDR3aa: CASSSVPSYNEQFF
d_gene: NA; v_gene: TRBV18; len: 16; CDR3aa: CASSPPGLPGGGEQFF
d_gene: NA; v_gene: TRBV28; len: 14; CDR3aa: CASSLGQPNSPLHF
d_gene: TRBD1; v_gene: TRBV6-4; len: 13; CDR3aa: CASSVQGGQPQHF
d_gene: TRBD1; v_gene: TRBV7-9; len: 14; CDR3aa: CASSLEDREPPLHF
d_gene: TRBD2; v_gene: TRBV29-1; len: 18; CDR3aa: CSVEPGTSGGHPGETQYF
d_gene: TRBD1; v_gene: TRBV28; len: 16; CDR3aa: CASKGDSYSTNEKLFF
d_gene: NA; v_gene: TRBV4-3; len: 17; CDR3aa: CASSPGPLRDAEETQYF
d_gene: NA; v_gene: TRBV6-4; len: 14; CDR3aa: CASSDSGTANGYTF
d_gene: TRBD2; v_gene: TRBV9; len: 14; CDR3aa: CASSRVGEGETQYF
d_gene: NA; v_gene: TRBV9; len: 13; CDR3aa: CASSVGVPDTQYF
d_gene: TRBD1; v_gene: TRBV29-1; len: 13; CDR3aa: CSVSTGSATEAFF